This T cell receptor beta chain was recovered during a study of blood T cell repertoires in COVID-19. Overall study: The cDNA or gDNA used as material had been derived from T cells, B-cell-depleted T cells, or PBMCs.

In the original processing: Amplified reference gene primers provided the basis for estimating nucleated cell counts. Sequencing used immunoSEQ multiplex PCR; TCRdb keeps in-frame clones, though not all of them. V and J calls plus clone size are reproduced from that table; the DNA served to infer D and trimming. The table includes 70,000 or so clones, about 85% detected once. V lost 5 bases to trimming and J lost 5 bases; unmatched junction nucleotides: 15. Germline assignment: CDR1 LNHNV and CDR2 YYDKDF (reference sequence). CDR3 length equals 16 residues. Sequenced sample: peripheral blood. The sequence derives from a woman of 80 years or more with active or convalescent COVID-19. The J gene is TRBJ2-7, the V gene TRBV15, with 7 bases that match TRBD1. The CDR3 sequence: CATSPLLTGSGHEQYF. In DNA form, the CDR3 reads TGTGCCACCAGCCCTCTCCTGACAGGGAGCGGCCACGAGCAGTACTTC.